The 21 T cell receptor beta chains below were found in one sample sequenced in a study of T cell clones after liver transplantation. Repertoires were generated with immunoSEQ multiplex PCR, while TCRdb's copy carries only in-frame clones and drops some. The sample contains 8,500 to 10,000 clones, 72% of which appear only once. The sequenced sample was CD8+ T cells from blood, obtained at the approximately 16-month timepoint. The origin of the receptors is a human patient who received a liver transplant. The graft donor may account for some of the T cells.

This rearrangement joins TRBV7-6 to TRBJ2-3; D could derive from TRBD1 or TRBD2 (6 bases each). This CDR3 is 15 amino acids long. The V gene's germline CDR1 is SGHVS and CDR2 FNYEAQ. V lost 2 bases to trimming and J lost 1 base, with 10 bases between them. DNA for the CDR3: TGTGCCAGCAGCTTAAATGGGGGGCGCACAGATACGCAGTATTTT. Translating gives CASSLNGGRTDTQYF. The full variable domain, completed using reference TRBV7-6 and TRBJ2-3, is GAGVSQSPRYKVTKRGQDVALRCDPISGHVSLYWYRQALGQGPEFLTYFNYEAQQDKSGLPNDRFSAERPEGSISTLTIQRTEQRDSAMYRCASSLNGGRTDTQYFGPGTRLTVL.

This chain connects TRBV7-9 to TRBJ2-3; D perhaps matches TRBD2 (5 bases). The CDR3 is 13 residues long. Trimming cost V 5 bases and J 6 bases, with 12 bases left between them. In germline, CDR1 is SEHNR, CDR2 FQNEAQ (reference sequence). CDR3 sequence: CASSPGEADTQYF. The CDR3, as DNA: TGTGCCAGCAGCCCCGGGGAAGCTGATACGCAGTATTTT.

A single count supports this clone. The chain couples TRBV10-2 to TRBJ2-2; maybe TRBD2 (7 bases). Germline V CDR1 and CDR2: WSHSY, SAAADI. This CDR3 region has 16 residues. V was pared by 6 bases and J by 0 bases, with 14 bases between. The CDR3 nucleotides are TGCGCCAGCAGGGACGCGGGGGCCTCGAACACCGGGGAGCTGTTTTTT. Translation gives CASRDAGASNTGELFF.

The chain recombines TRBV4-2 with TRBJ2-1; TRBD2 aligns across 12 bases. This CDR3 has 16 amino acids. Trimming removed 0 bases from V and 4 bases from J; junction bases left unmatched: 1. The germline V gene has CDR1 LGHNA and CDR2 YNFKEQ. The CDR3 DNA follows: TGTGCCAGCAGCCAAGATGGGACTAGCGGGTACAATGAGCAGTTCTTC. Amino acid sequence: CASSQDGTSGYNEQFF.

This chain connects TRBV16 to TRBJ1-2; D remains unclear. V lost 3 bases and J lost 8, with 19 bases in between. CDR1 and CDR2 from the germline V gene are KGHSY and FQNENV. This CDR3 is 15 amino acids long. CDR3 in amino acids: CASSQSAGYIGGYTF. The CDR3 nucleotides are TGTGCCAGCAGCCAGTCGGCAGGCTATATTGGCGGCTACACCTTC.

The chain links TRBV6-6 to TRBJ1-5; 9 bases match TRBD1. The V gene end was trimmed by 4 bases and the J gene end by 7 bases; junction bases not matched to a gene: 8. The CDR3 loop spans 15 amino acids. CDR1 and CDR2 (germline): MNHNY, SVGAGI (reference sequence). The DNA for the CDR3 is TGTGCCAGCAGTTTCTCCGGGACAGGGAACCAGCCCCAGCATTTT. This sequence encodes CASSFSGTGNQPQHF.

This clone was seen more than once but under ten times. The rearrangement uses TRBV2 and TRBJ2-1, with D possibly being TRBD1 or TRBD2 (6 bases each). This CDR3 contains 12 residues. CDR1 SNHLY and CDR2 FYNNEI come from the germline V gene. Trimming shortened V by 10 bases and J by 7 bases, and 14 bases separated the two germline ends. CDR3 amino acids: CAKGDSTNEQFF. For the CDR3, the DNA is TGTGCCAAGGGGGACTCTACAAATGAGCAGTTCTTC.

This clone came up a few times. The chain carries TRBV7-9 and TRBJ2-1; D perhaps matches TRBD2 (5 bases). Germline V CDR1 and CDR2: SEHNR, FQNEAQ (reference sequence). The CDR3 runs to 15 residues. The V end lost 1 base, the J end lost 7 bases, and 14 bases lay between the germline ends. As DNA, the CDR3 is TGTGCCAGCAGCTTAGTGGTGGAAGGCGGGAATGAGCAGTTCTTC. Protein product: CASSLVVEGGNEQFF.

The chain employs TRBV7-9 and TRBJ2-1, with TRBD2 as a possible D gene (6 bases). V was trimmed by 4 bases and J by 2 bases, leaving 18 bases between them. CDR1 is SEHNR and CDR2 is FQNEAQ in the germline V gene (reference sequence). This CDR3 region has 17 residues. The CDR3 protein is CASSSPISGETYNEQFF. DNA for the CDR3: TGTGCCAGCAGCTCACCTATTAGCGGAGAAACCTACAATGAGCAGTTCTTC.

This CDR3 is CASSERSQGGTEAFF. The CDR3 coding sequence is TGTGCCAGCAGTGAAAGAAGTCAAGGGGGAACTGAAGCTTTCTTT. V is TRBV25-1 and J is TRBJ1-1, with D possibly TRBD1 on 6 matching bases. With 2 bases removed from V and 5 bases from J, the gap between germline ends came to 15 bases. Germline lookup yields CDR1 MGHDK and CDR2 SYGVNS. The CDR3 runs 15 residues. Together with reference TRBV25-1 and TRBJ1-1, the CDR3 gives the full variable domain: EADIYQTPRYLVIGTGKKITLECSQTMGHDKMYWYQQDPGMELHLIHYSYGVNSTEKGDLSSESTVSRIRTEHFPLTLESARPSHTSQYLCASSERSQGGTEAFFGQGTRLTVV.

A few counts support this clone. The chain's CDR3 is CASSLGVADNEQFF. CDR3 DNA sequence: TGTGCCAGCAGCTTAGGGGTAGCTGACAATGAGCAGTTCTTC. The chain joins TRBV7-2 to TRBJ2-1; D gene ambiguous. Germline-derived CDR1 and CDR2 are SGHTA and FQGNSA. Trimming removed 1 base from V and 5 bases from J, with 9 bases in between. This CDR3 has 14 residues.

This clone is large within its sample. The chain is built from TRBV28 and TRBJ2-1; possibly TRBD2 for D (5 bases). The CDR3 is 16 amino acids. Germline V gene lookup returns CDR1 MDHEN and CDR2 SYDVKM. Trimming removed 7 bases at V and 4 bases at J, with 20 bases between. The CDR3 DNA sequence: TGTGCCAGCAAGGAGGACCCCGGAGGAGAGTACAATGAGCAGTTCTTC. Its translation: CASKEDPGGEYNEQFF.

J is TRBJ2-2 and V is TRBV7-9; no reliable D call. Germline V gene lookup returns CDR1 SEHNR and CDR2 FQNEAQ (reference sequence). Deletions cut 2 bases from V and 0 bases from J, with 10 bases between. The CDR3 covers 16 residues. The CDR3 spells CASSLSLNPNTGELFF. CDR3 coding DNA: TGTGCCAGCAGCTTATCACTCAACCCGAACACCGGGGAGCTGTTTTTT.

V and J are TRBV7-9 and TRBJ2-2, with D unresolved. This CDR3 is built from 13 residues. The germline V gene has CDR1 SEHNR and CDR2 FQNEAQ (reference sequence). V lost 11 bases, J lost 3 bases, and 13 bases lay in between. The CDR3 region is CAGGPDHTGELFF. The CDR3 DNA reads as TGTGCCGGCGGCCCAGATCACACCGGGGAGCTGTTTTTT.

This clone was counted a single time. The chain couples TRBV6-1 to TRBJ2-7; perhaps TRBD1 as D (6 bases). Germline CDR1 is MNHNS and CDR2 is SASEGT. V was trimmed by 3 bases and J by 2 bases, leaving 17 bases between them. The CDR3 is 16 residues long. CDR3 in DNA: TGTGCCAGCAGTGAGGGAAAACAGGGTCTCGCCTACGAGCAGTACTTC. This translates into CASSEGKQGLAYEQYF.

The chain joins TRBV6-1 to TRBJ1-2, with D possibly TRBD1 on 6 matching bases. Trimming took off 6 bases at V and 8 bases at J, with 19 bases between the two ends. Looked up from germline, CDR1 is MNHNS and CDR2 is SASEGT. This CDR3 is 14 amino acids long. CDR3 region: CASRKQGGFDGYTF. CDR3 in DNA: TGTGCCAGCAGAAAACAGGGTGGATTCGACGGCTACACCTTC.

The genes are TRBV19 and TRBJ2-2; D is uncertain. V lost 1 base and J lost 0, with 6 bases in between. This CDR3 comprises 15 residues. The germline CDR1 and CDR2 sequences are LNHDA and SQIVND (reference sequence). The CDR3 sequence is CASSIAEANTGELFF. For the CDR3, the DNA is TGTGCCAGTAGTATAGCGGAAGCGAACACCGGGGAGCTGTTTTTT. The full variable domain, with the rest looked up from reference TRBV19 and TRBJ2-2, is DGGITQSPKYLFRKEGQNVTLSCEQNLNHDAMYWYRQDPGQGLRLIYYSQIVNDFQKGDIAEGYSVSREKKESFPLTVTSAQKNPTAFYLCASSIAEANTGELFFGEGSRLTVL.

This clone appeared a few times. The CDR3 region is CASSLFTGNSDNQPQHF. CDR3 bases: TGTGCCAGCAGCTTGTTCACCGGGAATAGTGACAATCAGCCCCAGCATTTT. The chain recombines TRBV5-6 with TRBJ1-5, with D unresolved. Germline CDR1 is SGHDT and CDR2 is YYEEEE. This CDR3 is 17 amino acids long. Trimming left V 1 base short and J 3 bases short, with 17 bases between.

V and J are TRBV11-3 and TRBJ2-1; D is unclear. The CDR3 has 15 residues. From germline, CDR1 is SGHNT and CDR2 YENEEA. V lost 4 bases and J 0 bases, leaving 10 bases between the germline ends. CDR3 in DNA: TGTGCCAGCAGCTCAAGAGAGAGCTCCTACAATGAGCAGTTCTTC. This codes for CASSSRESSYNEQFF.

V and J are TRBV7-9 and TRBJ2-5; 7 bases are shared with TRBD1. Germline-derived CDR1 and CDR2 are SEHNR and FQNEAQ (reference sequence). The CDR3 spans 15 residues. Germline trimming cut 5 bases from V and 4 bases from J; bases unmatched to any gene: 10. CDR3 amino acids: CASSHPQGRGETQYF. The DNA of the CDR3 is TGTGCCAGCAGCCACCCACAGGGGCGAGGAGAGACCCAGTACTTC.

This clone showed up just once. The chain has TRBV13 and TRBJ1-4, with D possibly being TRBD1 (5 bases). From germline, CDR1 is PRHDT and CDR2 FYEKMQ (reference sequence). V was trimmed by 5 bases and J by 8 bases, leaving 18 bases between them. The CDR3 length is 15 residues. DNA of the CDR3: TGTGCCAGCAGCCAATCCCCCAGGGAAGAGGAAAAACTGTTTTTT. Encoded protein: CASSQSPREEEKLFF.